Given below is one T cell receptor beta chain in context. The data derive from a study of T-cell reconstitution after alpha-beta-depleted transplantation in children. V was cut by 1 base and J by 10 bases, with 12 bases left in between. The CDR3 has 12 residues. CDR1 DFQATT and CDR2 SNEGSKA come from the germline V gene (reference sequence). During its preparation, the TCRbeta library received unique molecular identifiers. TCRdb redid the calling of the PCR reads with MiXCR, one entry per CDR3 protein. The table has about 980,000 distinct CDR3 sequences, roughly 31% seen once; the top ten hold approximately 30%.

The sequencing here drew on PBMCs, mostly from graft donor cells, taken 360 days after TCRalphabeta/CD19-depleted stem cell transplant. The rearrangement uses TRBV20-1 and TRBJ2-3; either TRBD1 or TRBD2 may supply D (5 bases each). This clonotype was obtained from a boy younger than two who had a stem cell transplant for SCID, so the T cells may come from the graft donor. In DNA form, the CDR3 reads TGCAGTGCTAGAGGGGGACCTGAGGCGCAGTATTTT. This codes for CSARGGPEAQYF.